Below are 11 T cell receptor beta chains sequenced from a single sample in a study of cytomegalovirus exposure and HLA in healthy donors. PCR primers comprised 60 Vbeta and 13 Jbeta primers. The repertoire was sequenced with immunoSEQ multiplex PCR; TCRdb's copy has only in-frame clones and lacks some. This table has about 160,000 clones, 75% to 80% appearing once. Material: PBMCs. The source of these receptors is a woman between 50 and 59 years old in good health and CMV-seropositive.

The chain links TRBV7-9 to TRBJ2-5; D gene uncertain. V dropped 2 bases and J dropped 2 bases, with 9 bases sitting between them. Germline lookup yields CDR1 SEHNR and CDR2 FQNEAQ (reference sequence). This CDR3 has 14 amino acids. This CDR3 is CASSLMTPQETQYF. The CDR3 nucleotides read TGTGCCAGCAGCTTAATGACACCTCAAGAGACCCAGTACTTC. Full variable domain (outside the CDR3, taken from reference TRBV7-9 and TRBJ2-5): DTGVSQNPRHKITKRGQNVTFRCDPISEHNRLYWYRQTLGQGPEFLTYFQNEAQLEKSRLLSDRFSAERPKGSFSTLEIQRTEQGDSAMYLCASSLMTPQETQYFGPGTRLLVL.

This chain connects TRBV13 to TRBJ2-7, with 8 bases identical to TRBD2. CDR1 and CDR2 from the germline V gene are PRHDT and FYEKMQ (reference sequence). There are 14 residues in the CDR3. V lost 4 bases to trimming and J lost 2 bases; unmatched junction nucleotides: 4. CDR3 protein: CASSSFGGAYEQYF. CDR3 nucleotides: TGTGCCAGCAGCTCATTCGGGGGGGCCTACGAGCAGTACTTC.

The chain combines TRBV6-6 with TRBJ2-1, with 12 bases that match TRBD2. The CDR3 sequence is 14 residues long. Germline assignment: CDR1 MNHNY and CDR2 SVGAGI (reference sequence). With V trimmed by 7 bases and J by 10 bases, 8 bases remained unmatched. The DNA of the CDR3 is TGTGCCAGCACCCGGACTAGCGGGGCTCTCGAGCAGTTCTTC. Its protein is CASTRTSGALEQFF.

V gene TRBV9 combines with J gene TRBJ2-5; 8 bases fit TRBD2. CDR3 length: 15 amino acids. Germline trimming cut 0 bases from V and 5 bases from J; bases unmatched to any gene: 6. Germline lookup yields CDR1 SGDLS and CDR2 YYNGEE. DNA for the CDR3: TGTGCCAGCAGCGTAGCGGGAGGGGGTCTGGAGACCCAGTACTTC. It codes for CASSVAGGGLETQYF.

This clone showed up just a few times. This sequence joins TRBV7-2 and TRBJ2-6, with a tentative D call TRBD2 (6 bases). The germline CDR1 and CDR2 sequences are SGHTA and FQGNSA. V shed 1 base and J shed 3 bases, with 10 bases lying between them. The length of the CDR3 is 16 residues. This chain's CDR3 is CASSLEWGDGANVLTF. The CDR3 DNA is TGTGCCAGCAGCTTAGAATGGGGGGATGGGGCCAACGTCCTGACTTTC.

DNA for the CDR3: TGTGCCAGCAGTATAGCGGGATTACTTAATGAAAAACTGTTTTTT. This gives the protein CASSIAGLLNEKLFF. This chain joins TRBV2 and TRBJ1-4; D gene ambiguous. Germline CDR1 reads SNHLY; CDR2 reads FYNNEI. The germline V and J ends were trimmed by 5 bases and 4 bases, with 14 bases remaining between them. CDR3 length: 15 residues.

The chain joins TRBV9 to TRBJ2-5, with TRBD1 matching over 8 bases. CDR1 SGDLS and CDR2 YYNGEE come from the germline V gene. V lost 3 bases and J lost 11; bases outside the gene matches: 9. CDR3 size: 13 residues. DNA for the CDR3: TGTGCCAGCAGCGAACAGGGGGTGGGAGAGCAGTACTTC. Translated: CASSEQGVGEQYF.

CDR3 in amino acids: CASSPGTAYEQYF. The CDR3 nucleotides read TGTGCCAGCAGTCCCGGGACAGCCTACGAGCAGTACTTC. The rearrangement joins TRBV27 to TRBJ2-7; 7 nucleotides align to TRBD1. Unmatched junction bases numbered 3, after V lost 5 bases and J lost 2 bases. The germline V gene encodes CDR1 MNHEY and CDR2 SMNVEV (reference sequence). This CDR3 region has 13 residues.

The chain has TRBV15 and TRBJ1-5; tentative D call: TRBD1 (5 bases). V shed 1 base and J shed 2 bases, with 12 bases lying between them. Per germline, CDR1 LNHNV and CDR2 YYDKDF (reference sequence). This CDR3 region has 16 residues. In DNA form, the CDR3 reads TGTGCCACCAGCAGAGGCAGGGATGGAGGCAATCAGCCCCAGCATTTT. Its translation is CATSRGRDGGNQPQHF.

In nucleotides, the CDR3 is TGTGCCAGCAGCCGGACTAGCGGCTCCTACGAGCAGTACTTC. Translated, it gives CASSRTSGSYEQYF. The chain employs TRBV13 and TRBJ2-7; TRBD2 aligns across 10 bases. The CDR3 is 14 residues long. Germline values: CDR1 PRHDT, CDR2 FYEKMQ (reference sequence). V dropped 5 bases and J dropped 0; count of bases not matched to a gene: 1.

J is TRBJ1-3 and V is TRBV6-1; D unresolved. CDR3 size: 15 residues. V was clipped by 2 bases and J by 2 bases, with 10 bases between them. CDR1 MNHNS and CDR2 SASEGT come from the germline V gene. CDR3 amino acids: CASSERGSAGNTIYF. CDR3 in DNA: TGTGCCAGCAGTGAACGCGGGTCCGCTGGAAACACCATATATTTT.